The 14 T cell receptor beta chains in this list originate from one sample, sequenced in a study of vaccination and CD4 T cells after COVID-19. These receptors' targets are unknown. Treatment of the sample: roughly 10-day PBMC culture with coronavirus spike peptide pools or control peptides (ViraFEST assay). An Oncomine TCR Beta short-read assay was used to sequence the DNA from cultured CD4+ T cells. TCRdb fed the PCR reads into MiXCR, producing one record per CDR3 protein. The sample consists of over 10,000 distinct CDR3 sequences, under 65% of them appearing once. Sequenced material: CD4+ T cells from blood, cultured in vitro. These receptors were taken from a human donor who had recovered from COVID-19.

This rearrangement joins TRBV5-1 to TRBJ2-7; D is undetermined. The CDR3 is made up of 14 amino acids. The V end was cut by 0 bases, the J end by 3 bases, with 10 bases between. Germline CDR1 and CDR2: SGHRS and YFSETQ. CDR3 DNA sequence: TGCGCCAGCAGCTTGGGCGGAGAGAGCTACGAGCAGTACTTC. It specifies CASSLGGESYEQYF.

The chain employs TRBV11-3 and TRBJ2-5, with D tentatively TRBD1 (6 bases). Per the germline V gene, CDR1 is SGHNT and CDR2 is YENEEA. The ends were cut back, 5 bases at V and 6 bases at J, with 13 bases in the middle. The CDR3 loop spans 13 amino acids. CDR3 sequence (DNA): TGTGCCAGCAGCGTTACAGGGTCGCAGACCCAGTACTTC. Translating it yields CASSVTGSQTQYF.

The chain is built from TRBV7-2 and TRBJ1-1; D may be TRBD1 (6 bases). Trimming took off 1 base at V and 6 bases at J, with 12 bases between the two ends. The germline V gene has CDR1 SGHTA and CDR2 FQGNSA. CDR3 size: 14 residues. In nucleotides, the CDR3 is TGTGCCAGCAGCTTAGACAGGGTAGGCGCTGAAGCTTTCTTT. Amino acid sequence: CASSLDRVGAEAFF.

The CDR3: CASSYSHPNRRQSGANVLTF. The CDR3, as DNA: TGTGCCAGCAGTTACTCCCATCCAAACAGACGACAATCTGGGGCCAACGTCCTGACTTTC. The chain uses TRBV6-5 and TRBJ2-6; D is uncertain. This CDR3 has 20 residues. Trimming removed 0 bases from V and 1 base from J, with 19 bases in between. The V gene's germline CDR1 is MNHEY and CDR2 SVGAGI.

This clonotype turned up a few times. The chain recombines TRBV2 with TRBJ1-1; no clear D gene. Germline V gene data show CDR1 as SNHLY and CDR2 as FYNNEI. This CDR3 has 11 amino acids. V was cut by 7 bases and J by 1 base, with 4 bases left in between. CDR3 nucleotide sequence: TGTGCCAGCATGGGGAACACTGAAGCTTTCTTT. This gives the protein CASMGNTEAFF.

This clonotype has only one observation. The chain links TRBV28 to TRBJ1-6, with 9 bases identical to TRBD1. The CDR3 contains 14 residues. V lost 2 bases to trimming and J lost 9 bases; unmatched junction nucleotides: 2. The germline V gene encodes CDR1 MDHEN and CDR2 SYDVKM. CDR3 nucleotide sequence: TGTGCCAGCAGTTTAGGGGACAGGGTTTCACCCCTCCACTTT. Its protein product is CASSLGDRVSPLHF. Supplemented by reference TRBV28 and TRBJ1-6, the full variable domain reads DVKVTQSSRYLVKRTGEKVFLECVQDMDHENMFWYRQDPGLGLRLIYFSYDVKMKEKGDIPEGYSVSREKKERFSLILESASTNQTSMYLCASSLGDRVSPLHFGNGTRLTVT.

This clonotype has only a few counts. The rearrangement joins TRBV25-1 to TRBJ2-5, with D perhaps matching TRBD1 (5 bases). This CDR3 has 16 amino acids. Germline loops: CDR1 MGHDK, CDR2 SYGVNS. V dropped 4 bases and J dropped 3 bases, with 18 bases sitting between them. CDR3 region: CASSALFGHTKETQYF. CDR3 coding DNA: TGTGCCAGCAGTGCGCTCTTTGGACACACAAAAGAGACCCAGTACTTC.

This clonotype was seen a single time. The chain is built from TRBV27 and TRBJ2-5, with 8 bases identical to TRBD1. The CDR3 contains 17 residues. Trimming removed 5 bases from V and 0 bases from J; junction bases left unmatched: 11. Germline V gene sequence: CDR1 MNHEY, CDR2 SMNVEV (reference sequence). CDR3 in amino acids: CASSPLRGLLYQETQYF. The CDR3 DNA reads TGTGCCAGCAGTCCCCTCAGGGGGCTTCTGTACCAAGAGACCCAGTACTTC.

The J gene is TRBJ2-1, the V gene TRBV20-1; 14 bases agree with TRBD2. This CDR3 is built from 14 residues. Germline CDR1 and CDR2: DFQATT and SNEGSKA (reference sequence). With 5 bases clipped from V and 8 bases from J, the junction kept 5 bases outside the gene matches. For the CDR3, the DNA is TGCAGTGCTTCGACTAGCGGGAGGGCGCATGAGCAGTTCTTC. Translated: CSASTSGRAHEQFF.

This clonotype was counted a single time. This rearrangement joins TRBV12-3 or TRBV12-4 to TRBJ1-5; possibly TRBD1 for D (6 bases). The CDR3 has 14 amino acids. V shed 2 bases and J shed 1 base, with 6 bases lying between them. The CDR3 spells CASSLQGSNQPQHF. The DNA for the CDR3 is TGTGCCAGCAGTTTACAGGGGAGCAATCAGCCCCAGCATTTT.

The CDR3 protein is CASSFGGRAGGSSGANVLTF. DNA of the CDR3: TGTGCCAGCAGCTTCGGTGGCCGAGCGGGAGGATCCTCTGGGGCCAACGTCCTGACTTTC. The chain joins TRBV7-9 to TRBJ2-6; 9 bases are a match to TRBD2. The CDR3 has 20 amino acids. Trimming cost V 3 bases and J 0 bases; bases outside gene matches: 12. Germline CDR1 and CDR2: SEHNR and FQNEAQ (reference sequence).

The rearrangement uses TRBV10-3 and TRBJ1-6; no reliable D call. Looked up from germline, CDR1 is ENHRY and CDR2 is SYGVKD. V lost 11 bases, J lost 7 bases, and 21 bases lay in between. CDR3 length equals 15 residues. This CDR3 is CASTGSGVGNSPLHF. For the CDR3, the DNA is TGTGCCTCAACGGGCTCCGGGGTCGGCAATTCACCCCTCCACTTT.

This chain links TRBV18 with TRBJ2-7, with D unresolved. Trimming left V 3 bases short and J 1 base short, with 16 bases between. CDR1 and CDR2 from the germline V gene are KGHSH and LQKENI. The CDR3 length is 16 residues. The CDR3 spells CASSPTDPLGSYEQYF. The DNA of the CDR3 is TGTGCCAGCTCACCGACCGACCCCCTAGGATCCTACGAGCAGTACTTC.

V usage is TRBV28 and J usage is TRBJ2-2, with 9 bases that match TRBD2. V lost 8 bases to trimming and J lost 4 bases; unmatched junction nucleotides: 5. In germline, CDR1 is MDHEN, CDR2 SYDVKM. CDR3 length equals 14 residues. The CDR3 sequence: CASLPAGGTGELFF. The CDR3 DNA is TGTGCCAGCCTGCCAGCGGGAGGCACCGGGGAGCTGTTTTTT.